The sequence of this T cell receptor (beta chain) was determined in a study of shared clonotypes between healthy human individuals. Study outcomes and limitations: Clonotype sharing levels among donors were expected to vary with sequencing depth. Relative to their counterparts shared across all four donors, non-shared clonotypes exhibited diminished generation probabilities.

Generated by immunoSEQ multiplex PCR, the TCRdb table keeps only in-frame clones and is missing some. The data contain a few million clones, roughly 92% of them singletons. Germline V CDR1 and CDR2: SGDLS, YYNGEE. Trimming left V 0 bases short and J 4 bases short, with 13 bases between. The CDR3 totals 15 residues. As concerns this clone: Its antigen is unknown.

The sample comprised naive CD4+ T cells from PBMCs. The sample's subset: CD45RA+ positively selected. The origin of this receptor is a young man in good health. Some clones in this sample may be carry-over from other donors' samples. The chain combines TRBV9 with TRBJ2-5, with D possibly matching TRBD2 (6 bases). CDR3 loop: CASSVASGVGETQYF. As DNA, the CDR3 is TGTGCCAGCAGCGTAGCTTCGGGGGTCGGAGAGACCCAGTACTTC. Supplemented by reference TRBV9 and TRBJ2-5, the full variable domain reads DSGVTQTPKHLITATGQRVTLRCSPRSGDLSVYWYQQSLDQGLQFLIQYYNGEERAKGNILERFSAQQFPDLHSELNLSSLELGDSALYFCASSVASGVGETQYFGPGTRLLVL.